A single sample is the source of the 2 T cell receptor beta chains below, sequenced in a study of OX40 agonist ivuxolimab in advanced cancers. Using immunoSEQ multiplex PCR, the repertoire was profiled, and TCRdb retains in-frame clones only, with some absent. The sample shows fewer than 120,000 clones, 89% of them seen only once. Material: CD4+ or CD8+ T cells sorted from blood, obtained in a trial of the OX40 agonist ivuxolimab. The receptors were sampled from an adult with an advanced solid tumor such as melanoma, head and neck, liver or kidney cancer.

The rearrangement links TRBV6-1 to TRBJ2-2; D uncertain. This CDR3 is 13 amino acids long. V shed 6 bases and J shed 2 bases, with 7 bases lying between them. CDR1 is MNHNS, CDR2 SASEGT, per germline. This chain's CDR3 is CASRVGNTGELFF. CDR3 in DNA: TGTGCCAGCAGGGTCGGCAACACCGGGGAGCTGTTTTTT.

The rearrangement uses TRBV9 and TRBJ1-1; D remains ambiguous. The CDR3 runs to 13 residues. V lost 3 bases to trimming and J lost 4 bases, with 10 bases between them. Germline assignment: CDR1 SGDLS and CDR2 YYNGEE. CDR3 bases: TGTGCCAGCAGCGGGACGCCGGGCACTGAAGCTTTCTTT. Encoded protein: CASSGTPGTEAFF.